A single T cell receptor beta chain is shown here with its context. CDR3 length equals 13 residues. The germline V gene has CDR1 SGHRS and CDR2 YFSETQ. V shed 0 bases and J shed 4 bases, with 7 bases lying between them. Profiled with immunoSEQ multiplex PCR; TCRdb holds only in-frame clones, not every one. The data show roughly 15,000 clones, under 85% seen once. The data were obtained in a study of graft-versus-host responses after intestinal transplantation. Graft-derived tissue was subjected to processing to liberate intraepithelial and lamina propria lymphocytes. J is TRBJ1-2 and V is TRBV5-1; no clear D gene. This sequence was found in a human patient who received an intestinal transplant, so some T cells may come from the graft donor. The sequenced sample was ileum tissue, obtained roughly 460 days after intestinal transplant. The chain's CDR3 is CASSLGAAYGYTF. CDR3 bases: TGCGCCAGCAGCTTGGGGGCAGCCTATGGCTACACCTTC. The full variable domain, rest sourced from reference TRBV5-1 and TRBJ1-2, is KAGVTQTPRYLIKTRGQQVTLSCSPISGHRSVSWYQQTPGQGLQFLFEYFSETQRNKGNFPGRFSGRQFSNSRSEMNVSTLELGDSALYLCASSLGAAYGYTFGSGTRLTVV.